This T cell receptor beta chain is drawn from a study of early T cells in non-severe SARS-CoV-2 infection. The overall study: Sequencing of bulk RNA from unsorted whole blood was done, without chain pairing. Study-wide findings and caveats: Matching with VDJdb favored anti-spike CD8 responses (missing private and CD4 specificities).

CDR1 is MNHEY and CDR2 is SVGAGI in the germline V gene. CDR3 length equals 15 residues. With 5 bases clipped from V and 0 bases from J, the junction kept 3 bases outside the gene matches. This clonotype appeared many times. Antigen unknown. Attached unique molecular identifiers marked individual cDNA molecules. TCRdb reprocessed the 5' RACE reads via MiXCR and lists one record per CDR3 protein. This table holds about 48,000 distinct CDR3 sequences, less than 6.5% found once. Specimen: whole blood, collected at baseline. This TCR was recovered from an adult who was a healthcare worker with PCR-confirmed SARS-CoV-2 infection or an uninfected control (not recorded which). The rearrangement uses TRBV6-5 and TRBJ2-3; 9 positions agree with TRBD1. The chain's CDR3 is CASSAQGASTDTQYF. In DNA, the CDR3 is TGTGCCAGCAGTGCACAGGGGGCGAGCACAGATACGCAGTATTTT.